One T cell receptor beta chain is described in this entry. Its antigen remains unknown. Naive CD45RA+ and memory CD45RA-negative subsets were split from CD4+ cells. These data belong to a study of shared clonotypes between healthy human individuals. As for the study in general: Per donor, three plates held CD4 naive cells, three held CD4 memory, two held CD8 naive and one held CD8 memory. Study-level results: Some clonotypes were shared by all four sorted-subset donors, while others were not shared. The non-shared ones had lower generation probabilities than the shared ones.

TCRdb's copy holds only in-frame clones and misses some; the assay was immunoSEQ multiplex PCR. The sample holds about 1.1 million clones, approximately 80% seen once. The CDR3 length is 14 residues. V lost 4 bases to trimming and J lost 3 bases, with 11 bases between them. CDR1 SGHTA and CDR2 FQGNSA come from the germline V gene. The sequence derives from a man between 18 and 29 years old in good health. Some clones in this sample may be carry-over from other donors' samples. The V gene is TRBV7-2, the J gene TRBJ2-3; possibly TRBD2 for D (6 bases). Sequenced: memory CD4+ T cells from PBMCs. Subset described: CD45RA-negative fraction. DNA of the CDR3: TGTGCCAGCAGCTCTGGGGGGTTGACAGATACGCAGTATTTT. Its translation is CASSSGGLTDTQYF.